This TCR beta chain was recovered during a study of T cells in Graves' hyperthyroidism and ophthalmopathy. Study background: Peripheral blood sampling occurred at initial diagnosis, before any treatment.

Not enrolled were patients with uncontrolled infection, other autoimmune disease, pregnancy or lactation. The CDR3 covers 17 residues. Looked up from germline, CDR1 is SGHRS and CDR2 is YFSETQ. J lost 6 bases, V lost 4 bases, and 9 bases had no gene match. This clonotype came up many times. TCR beta CDR3 sequences were amplified from RNA transcripts. Primed by the HTBI set, a first-round RT-PCR was run on the TCR CDR3. A single record per CDR3 protein comes from TCRdb applying MiXCR to the multiplex PCR reads. The sample holds around 400,000 distinct CDR3 sequences; about 12% are singletons and the top ten take 9% to 9.5%.

Source material: blood. V gene TRBV5-1 combines with J gene TRBJ2-3; 15 bases line up with TRBD2. This TCR came from a woman in her late teens or twenties with Graves' hyperthyroidism. CDR3 coding DNA: TGCGCCAGCAGCCCCCGGACTAGCGGGAGGGCCACGGATACGCAGTATTTT. Protein: CASSPRTSGRATDTQYF.